This T cell receptor (beta chain) was recovered during a study of T cell repertoires in cytomegalovirus infection (dated by TCRdb to between 2018 and 2021). In terms of the full investigation: Donor HLA type was relevant to the analysis, because carriage of CMV infection together with the matching HLA type was indicated by public TCR beta signatures. What the authors observed across the whole study: In both this cohort and an independent roughly 330-donor cohort, the cumulative frequency of public TCR beta family members distinguished carriers of CMV infection plus the relevant HLA type. The ex vivo response was dominated by HLA-C-restricted CMV-specific TCR beta clonotypes, and the single most frequent clonotype in two of eight donors was supplied by these HLA-C-restricted clonotypes.

This clonotype has ten or more counts. This clone's antigen is unknown. Per-base qualities were not stored, and no clone one base away is much larger. Reads for this sample came from an Illumina HiSeq 1500. The raw public reads went through TCRdb reprocessing: fastp at Q25, MiXCR clone calling, in-frame beta chains kept. Each entry is one CDR3 protein sequence, shown with its most common DNA and genes. Here the sample has 290,000 or so distinct CDR3 sequences; approximately 8.9% occur a single time. In total, the top ten clones hold less than 3% of the sample. V is cut by 5 bases and J by 4 bases, and the space between the germline ends is 12 bases. Inclusive of the bounding cysteine and valine, the CDR3 is 13 residues long. Just the 39-base CDR3 DNA is kept, in frame starting at base 1. The CDR1 and CDR2 encoded by the germline V gene are MNHEY and SVGEGT.

This receptor was identified in a human donor in good health (CMV status not recorded). Some clones in this sample may be carry-over from other donors' samples. This sequence uses TRBV6-2 or TRBV6-3 and TRBJ2-7; the D gene may be TRBD1 or TRBD2, since each aligns over 5 bases. Sequencing was performed on PBMCs. The nucleotides are TGTGCCAGCAGTCTCCGGGACGGTTACGAGCAGTACGTC. Translated, this is CASSLRDGYEQYV.